The clone carrying this TCR beta chain was found a few times. The antigen is undetermined. CDR1 and CDR2 from the germline V gene are SGHTA and FQGTGA. This CDR3 is 13 amino acids long. V gave up 0 bases and J gave up 6 bases, with 8 bases separating them. CD4+CD45RO+CD25- cells were isolated as memory CD4+ T cells. Constant-region reverse primers amplified full-length variable regions, followed by semi-nested Nested Universal Primer A PCR. Using its own MiXCR run on the 5' RACE reads, TCRdb lists one record per CDR3 protein. Here the sample spans about 40,000 distinct CDR3 sequences, about 30% being singletons. General study results and limits: Tumor Tregs overlapped most with tumor, then blood, naive CD4+ cells.

The TCR was taken from a female donor with breast cancer. This chain links TRBV7-3 with TRBJ1-2; D unresolved. Sequences were obtained from tumor-infiltrating memory CD4+ T cells sorted from the breast tumor. Subset of the sample: memory CD4+ T cells, CD4+CD45RO+CD25-. CDR3 DNA: TGTGCCAGCAGCTTAACAGGGATGGATGGCTACACCTTC. It codes for CASSLTGMDGYTF. Variable domain in full (rest from reference TRBV7-3 and TRBJ1-2): GAGVSQTPSNKVTEKGKYVELRCDPISGHTALYWYRQSLGQGPEFLIYFQGTGAADDSGLPNDRFFAVRPEGSVSTLKIQRTERGDSAVYLCASSLTGMDGYTFGSGTRLTVV.